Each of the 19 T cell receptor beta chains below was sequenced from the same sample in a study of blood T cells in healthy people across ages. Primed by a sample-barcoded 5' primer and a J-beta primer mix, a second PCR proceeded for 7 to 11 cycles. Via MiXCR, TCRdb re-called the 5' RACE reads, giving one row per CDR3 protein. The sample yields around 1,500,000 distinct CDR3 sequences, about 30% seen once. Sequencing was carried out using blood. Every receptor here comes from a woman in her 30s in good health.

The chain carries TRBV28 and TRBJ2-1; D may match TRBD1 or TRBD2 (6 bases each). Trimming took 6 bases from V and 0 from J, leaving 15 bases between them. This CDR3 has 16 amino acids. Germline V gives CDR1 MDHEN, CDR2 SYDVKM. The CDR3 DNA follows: TGTGCCAGCAGAATGGGGGGCATGAGCTCCTACAATGAGCAGTTCTTC. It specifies CASRMGGMSSYNEQFF.

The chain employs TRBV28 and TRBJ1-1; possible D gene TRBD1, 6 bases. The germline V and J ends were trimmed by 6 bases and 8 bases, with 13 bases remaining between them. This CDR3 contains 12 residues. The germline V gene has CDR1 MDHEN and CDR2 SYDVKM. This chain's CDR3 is CASREGGWEAFF. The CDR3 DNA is TGTGCCAGCAGGGAAGGGGGGTGGGAAGCTTTCTTT.

The CDR3 protein is CSVGDGANTEAFF. The CDR3 DNA is TGCAGCGTTGGGGACGGGGCGAACACTGAAGCTTTCTTT. The V call is TRBV29-1, the J call TRBJ1-1, with D perhaps TRBD1 (5 bases). CDR3 size: 13 residues. Germline CDR1 is SQVTM and CDR2 is ANQGSEA. V lost 4 bases to trimming and J lost 1 base, with 10 bases between them.

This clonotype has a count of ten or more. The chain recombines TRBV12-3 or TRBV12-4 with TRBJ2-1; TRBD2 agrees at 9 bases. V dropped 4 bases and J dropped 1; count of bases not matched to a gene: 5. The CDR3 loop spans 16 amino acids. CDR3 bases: TGTGCCAGCAGTTCCACTAGCGGGCAATCCTACAATGAGCAGTTCTTC. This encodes CASSSTSGQSYNEQFF.

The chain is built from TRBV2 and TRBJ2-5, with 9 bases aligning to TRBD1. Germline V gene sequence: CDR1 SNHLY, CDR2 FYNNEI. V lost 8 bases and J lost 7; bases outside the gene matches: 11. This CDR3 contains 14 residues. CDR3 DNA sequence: TGTGCCAGCGGTCGGGACAGGGAATGGGGGACCCAGTACTTC. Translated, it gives CASGRDREWGTQYF.

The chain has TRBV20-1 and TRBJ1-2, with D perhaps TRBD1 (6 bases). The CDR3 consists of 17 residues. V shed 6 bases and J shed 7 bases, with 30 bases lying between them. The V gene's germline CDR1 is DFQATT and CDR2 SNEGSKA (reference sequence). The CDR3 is CSATSPRGDNGGSGYTF. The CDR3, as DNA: TGCAGTGCGACCAGCCCAAGGGGGGACAACGGCGGTTCTGGCTACACCTTC.

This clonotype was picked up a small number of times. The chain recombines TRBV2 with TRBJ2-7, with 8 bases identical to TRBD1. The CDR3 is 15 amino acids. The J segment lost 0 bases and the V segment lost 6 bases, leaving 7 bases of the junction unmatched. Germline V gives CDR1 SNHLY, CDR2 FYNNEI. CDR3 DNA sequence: TGTGCCAGCAGGGCTGACAGGGGCTTCTCCTACGAGCAGTACTTC. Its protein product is CASRADRGFSYEQYF.

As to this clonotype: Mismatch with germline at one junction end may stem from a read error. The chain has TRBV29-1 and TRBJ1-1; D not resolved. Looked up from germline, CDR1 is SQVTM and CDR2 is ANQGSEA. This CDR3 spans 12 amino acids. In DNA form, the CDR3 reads TGCAGCGTTCAAGAGGCGCGAACTGAAGCTTTCTTT. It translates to CSVQEARTEAFF.

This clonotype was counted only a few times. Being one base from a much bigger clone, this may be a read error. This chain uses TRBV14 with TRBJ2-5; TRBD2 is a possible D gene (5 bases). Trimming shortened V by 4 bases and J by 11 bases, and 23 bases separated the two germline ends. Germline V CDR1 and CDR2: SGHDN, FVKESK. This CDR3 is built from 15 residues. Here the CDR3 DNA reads TGTGCCAGCAGCCGCCTAATGGGAGAACTCAATGAGCAGTACTTC. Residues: CASSRLMGELNEQYF.

The CDR3 bases are TGTGCCAGCAGCTTAGGAGTTCGGGGAGAAGCTTTCTTT. Translating it yields CASSLGVRGEAFF. The chain employs TRBV11-3 and TRBJ1-1; D gene uncertain. Looked up from germline, CDR1 is SGHNT and CDR2 is YENEEA. Trimming stripped 1 base from V and 8 bases from J, with 11 bases between. This CDR3 is built from 13 residues.

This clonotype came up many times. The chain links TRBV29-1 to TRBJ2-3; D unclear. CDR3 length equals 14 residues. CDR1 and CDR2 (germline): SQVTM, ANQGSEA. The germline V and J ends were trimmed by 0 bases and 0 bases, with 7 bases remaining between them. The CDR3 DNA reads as TGCAGCGTTGAAGATCCAGCCAGCACAGATACGCAGTATTTT. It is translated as CSVEDPASTDTQYF.

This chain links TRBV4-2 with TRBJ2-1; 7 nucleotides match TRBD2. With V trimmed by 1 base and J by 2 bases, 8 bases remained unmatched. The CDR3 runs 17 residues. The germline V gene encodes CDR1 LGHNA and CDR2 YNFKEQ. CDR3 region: CASSQGSLAAAYNEQFF. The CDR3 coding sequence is TGTGCCAGCAGCCAAGGGTCCCTAGCGGCCGCCTACAATGAGCAGTTCTTC.

The CDR3 DNA reads TGTGCCAGCAGCTCCAACGGCAACAGGGGACCCTACGAGCAGTACTTC. Protein sequence: CASSSNGNRGPYEQYF. The genes are TRBV7-2 and TRBJ2-7; 7 positions match TRBD1. Trimming cost V 4 bases and J 2 bases; bases outside gene matches: 11. CDR1 and CDR2 from the germline V gene are SGHTA and FQGNSA. The CDR3 has 16 amino acids.

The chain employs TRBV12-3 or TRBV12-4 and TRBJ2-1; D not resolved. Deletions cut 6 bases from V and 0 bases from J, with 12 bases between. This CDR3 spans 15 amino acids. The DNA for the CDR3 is TGTGCCAGCAGCAGGACCTGGGGCTCCTACAATGAGCAGTTCTTC. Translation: CASSRTWGSYNEQFF.

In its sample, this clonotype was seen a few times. The CDR3 region has the DNA TGCAGTGTAGCAACCGGGACAGGGGGCCACGAGCAGTACTTC. It encodes CSVATGTGGHEQYF. The chain employs TRBV20-1 and TRBJ2-7, with 12 bases identical to TRBD1. The CDR3 spans 14 residues. CDR1 DFQATT and CDR2 SNEGSKA come from the germline V gene (reference sequence). With V trimmed by 7 bases and J by 5 bases, 9 bases remained unmatched.

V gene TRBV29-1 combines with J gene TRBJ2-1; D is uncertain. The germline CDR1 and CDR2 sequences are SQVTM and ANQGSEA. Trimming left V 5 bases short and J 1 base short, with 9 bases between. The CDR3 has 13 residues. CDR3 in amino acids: CSVQPGSYNEQFF. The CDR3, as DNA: TGCAGCGTTCAGCCCGGTTCCTACAATGAGCAGTTCTTC.

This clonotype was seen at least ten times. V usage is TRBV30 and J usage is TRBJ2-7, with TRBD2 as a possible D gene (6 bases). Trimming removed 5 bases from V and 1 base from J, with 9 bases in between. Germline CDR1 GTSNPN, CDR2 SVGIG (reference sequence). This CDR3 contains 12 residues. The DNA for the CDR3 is TGTGCCTGGGGGGGACTTTCCTACGAGCAGTACTTC. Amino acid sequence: CAWGGLSYEQYF.

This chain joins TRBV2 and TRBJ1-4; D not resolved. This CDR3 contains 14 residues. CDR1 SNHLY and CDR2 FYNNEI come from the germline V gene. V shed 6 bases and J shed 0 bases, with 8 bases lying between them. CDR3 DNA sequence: TGTGCCAGCAGAGCAGTGGCAACTAATGAAAAACTGTTTTTT. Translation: CASRAVATNEKLFF.

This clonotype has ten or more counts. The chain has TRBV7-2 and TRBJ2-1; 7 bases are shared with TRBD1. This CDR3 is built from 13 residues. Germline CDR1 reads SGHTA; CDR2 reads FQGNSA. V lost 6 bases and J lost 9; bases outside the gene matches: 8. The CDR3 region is CASRRQGVIEQFF. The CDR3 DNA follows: TGTGCCAGCAGGCGACAGGGAGTGATTGAGCAGTTCTTC.